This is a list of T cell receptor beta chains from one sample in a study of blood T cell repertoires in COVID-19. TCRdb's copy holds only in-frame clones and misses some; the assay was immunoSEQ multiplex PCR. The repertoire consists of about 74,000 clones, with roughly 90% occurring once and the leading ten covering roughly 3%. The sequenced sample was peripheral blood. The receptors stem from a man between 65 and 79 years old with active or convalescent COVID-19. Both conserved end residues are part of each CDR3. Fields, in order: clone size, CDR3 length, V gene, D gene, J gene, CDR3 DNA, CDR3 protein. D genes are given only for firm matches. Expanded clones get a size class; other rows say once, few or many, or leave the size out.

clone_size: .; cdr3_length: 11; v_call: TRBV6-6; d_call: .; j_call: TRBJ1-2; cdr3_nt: TGTGCCAGCTCCCTGGTCGGTGGCTACACCTTC; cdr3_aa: CASSLVGGYTF
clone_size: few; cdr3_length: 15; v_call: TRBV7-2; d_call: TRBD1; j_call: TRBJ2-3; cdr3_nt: TGTGCCAGCAGCACCTCAGGGGGCTATACAGATACGCAGTATTTT; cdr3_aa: CASSTSGGYTDTQYF
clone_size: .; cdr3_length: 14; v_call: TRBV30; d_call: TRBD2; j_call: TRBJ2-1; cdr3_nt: TGTGCCTGGAGTGCGGGACTAGGCTCCAATGAGCAGTTCTTC; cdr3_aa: CAWSAGLGSNEQFF
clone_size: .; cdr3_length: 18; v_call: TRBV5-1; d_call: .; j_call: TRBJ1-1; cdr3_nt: TGCGCCAGCAGCCCCTACCGCCGGGACAAGGGCCCAAACACTGAAGCTTTCTTT; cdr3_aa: CASSPYRRDKGPNTEAFF
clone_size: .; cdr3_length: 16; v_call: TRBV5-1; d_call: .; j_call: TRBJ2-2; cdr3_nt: TGCGCCAGCAGCCGCCATTCCACAGGGTACACCGGGGAGCTGTTTTTT; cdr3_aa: CASSRHSTGYTGELFF
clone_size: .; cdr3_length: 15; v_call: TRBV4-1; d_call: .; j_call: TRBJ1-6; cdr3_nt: TGCGCCAGCAGCCAAGATAGGGGCAGGGCTTCACCCCTCCACTTT; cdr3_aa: CASSQDRGRASPLHF
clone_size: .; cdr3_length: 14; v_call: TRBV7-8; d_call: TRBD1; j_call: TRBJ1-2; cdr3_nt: TGTGCCAGCAGCTTAGAGGGGGCTACCTATGGCTACACCTTC; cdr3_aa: CASSLEGATYGYTF
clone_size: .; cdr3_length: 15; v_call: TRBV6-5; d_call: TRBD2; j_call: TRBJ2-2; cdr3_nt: TGTGCCGCTAAGGCTAGCGGGAGCCACACCGGGGAGCTGTTTTTT; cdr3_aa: CAAKASGSHTGELFF
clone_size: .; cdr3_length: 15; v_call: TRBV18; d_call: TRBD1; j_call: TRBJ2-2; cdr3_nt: TGTGCCAGCTCACACGACAGGGGGAACACCGGGGAGCTGTTTTTT; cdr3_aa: CASSHDRGNTGELFF
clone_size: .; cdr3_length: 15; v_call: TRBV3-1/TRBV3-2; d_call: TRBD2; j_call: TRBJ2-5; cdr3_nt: TGTGCCAGCAGCCATGGGGTGGCGGGGGGGGAGACCCAGTACTTC; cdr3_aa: CASSHGVAGGETQYF
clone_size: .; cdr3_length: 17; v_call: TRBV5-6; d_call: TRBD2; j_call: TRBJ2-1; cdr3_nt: TGTGCCAGCAGCTTGGACAGGACTAGCGGTTCCTACAATGAGCAGTTCTTC; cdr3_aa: CASSLDRTSGSYNEQFF
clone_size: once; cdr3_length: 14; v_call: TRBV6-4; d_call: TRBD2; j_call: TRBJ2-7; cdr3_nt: TGTGCCAGCAGTGAGTTACGGGGGGTTCCCGAGCAGTACTTC; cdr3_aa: CASSELRGVPEQYF
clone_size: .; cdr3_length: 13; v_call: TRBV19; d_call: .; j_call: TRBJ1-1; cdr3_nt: TGTGCCAGTAGTATGGCGGGGTACACTGAAGCTTTCTTT; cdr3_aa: CASSMAGYTEAFF
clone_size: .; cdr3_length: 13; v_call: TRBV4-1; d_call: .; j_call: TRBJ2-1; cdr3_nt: TGCGCCAGCAGCCAAGATAGTTGGAATGAGCAGTTCTTC; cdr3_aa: CASSQDSWNEQFF
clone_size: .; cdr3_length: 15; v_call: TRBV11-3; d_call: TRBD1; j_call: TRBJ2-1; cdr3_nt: TGTGCCAGCAGCCCAGGGGGCGCGCAATACAATGAGCAGTTCTTC; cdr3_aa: CASSPGGAQYNEQFF